This entry features one T cell receptor beta chain sequence. Its antigen specificity is not known. Per-nucleotide qualities are absent, and no much larger clonotype sits a single base away. The V and J ends are trimmed by 0 bases and 7 bases, leaving 7 bases between them. Its CDR3 holds 12 amino acids, cysteine through phenylalanine. The CDR3 DNA has 36 bases and is translated from base 1. From a lookup of the germline V gene, CDR1 and CDR2 are LGHNA and YSLEER. PBMCs were isolated by Ficoll-Paque density gradient centrifugation. The data were produced on an Illumina NovaSeq 6000. TCRalpha and TCRbeta cDNA libraries were constructed by 5'RACE with constant-segment primers, with sample barcodes and unique molecular identifiers being introduced. Trizol reagent was used to extract RNA from every sample. Library amplification was performed in two PCR steps, and a second sample barcode and Illumina TruSeq adapters were introduced in the second step. Sequencing of libraries was performed on an Illumina NovaSeq with 2 x 150 bp paired-end reads. On the authors' methods: With migec v1.2.7, reads were demultiplexed and then collapsed into UMI-guided consensus sequences. Using mixcr v2.1.11, UMI consensuses were aligned to TRA and TRB V and J templates and then assembled into clonotypes. Expanded or contracted clonotypes were those called significant by both edgeR and NoisET, with noise models trained on biological replicates. edgeR calls used a false discovery rate-adjusted p below 0.01 and a log2 fold-change threshold of 1. PCA with hierarchical clustering of max-normalized trajectories of the 1000 most abundant clonotypes was used as exploratory dynamics analysis. Separately sequenced CD4+ and CD8+ repertoires were used to assign the CD4 or CD8 phenotype of responding clones. TCRdb reprocessed the public reads (quality trimming at Q25 with fastp, clone calling with MiXCR) and kept in-frame beta chains. CDR3 protein sequences are deduplicated, and each keeps its most common genes and DNA. TCRdb, not the authors, supplied the V and J calls. For this sample there are about 340,000 distinct CDR3 sequences; approximately 15% appear just once. Around 22% of the sample goes to the ten largest clones.

These data come from a study of T-cell memory formation after mild COVID-19 (dated by TCRdb to about 2021). For the study in its entirety: TCR sequence clusters from the two donors were found to be largely donor specific. In two donors, T-cell clones that expanded and contracted after mild COVID-19 were followed by sequencing TCRalpha and TCRbeta repertoires longitudinally. The cohort was made up of two young adult volunteers, one female and one male, who were previously healthy. Here is what the overall study found, with its caveats: Contracting CD4+ clones appeared mostly in the CM and EM memory subsets, whereas CD8+ clones were enriched in EMRA. The second-wave clones that peaked on day 37 were not confirmed to be SARS-CoV-2 specific. Only a couple of mild cases were covered by the study, and larger cohorts that include severe cases with pre-infection samples were considered necessary. Clones that contracted from day 15 to 85 showed balanced CD4/CD8 phenotypes, whereas a second wave of clones that expanded from day 15 to 37 leaned towards CD4+. Some responding clones were detected in pre-infection memory, which suggested that pre-existing cross-reactive memory T cells had joined the SARS-CoV-2 response.

The sequenced sample was PBMCs or a T cell subset sorted from them (not recorded which). The rearranged chain carries TRBV4-3 and TRBJ2-7, with TRBD1 tentatively as D gene (6 bases match). The sequence was obtained from a man younger than 30 who had mild COVID-19 (a few samples of this study predate the infection). The sample titles of this study are shuffled in the database, so cell type and time point are left out; the donor was told from shared clones. For the CDR3, the sequence is CASSQEQGEQYF. The DNA reads as follows: TGCGCCAGCAGCCAAGAACAGGGAGAGCAGTACTTC.